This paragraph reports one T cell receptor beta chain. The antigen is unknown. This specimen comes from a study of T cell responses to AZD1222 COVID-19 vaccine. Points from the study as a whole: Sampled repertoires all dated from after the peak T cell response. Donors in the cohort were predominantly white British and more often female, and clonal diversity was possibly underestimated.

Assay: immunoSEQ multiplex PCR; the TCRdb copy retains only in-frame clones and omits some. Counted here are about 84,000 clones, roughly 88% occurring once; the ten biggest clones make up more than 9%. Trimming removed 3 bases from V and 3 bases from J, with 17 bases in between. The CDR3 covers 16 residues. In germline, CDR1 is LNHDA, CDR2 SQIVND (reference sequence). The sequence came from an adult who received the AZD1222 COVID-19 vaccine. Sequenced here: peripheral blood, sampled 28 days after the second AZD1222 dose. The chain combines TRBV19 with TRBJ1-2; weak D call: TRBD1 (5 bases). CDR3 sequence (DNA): TGTGCCAGTAGTATCACCTTTCGGCAGGGTCACTATGGCTACACCTTC. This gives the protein CASSITFRQGHYGYTF.